Sequencing of this T cell receptor beta chain was carried out in a study of shared clonotypes between healthy human individuals. General study results and limits: Between a handful of donors, naive CD4 clonotypes were shared at a level of around 5.1%.

Points on this clone: Its antigen is currently unknown.

Germline V gives CDR1 SNHLY, CDR2 FYNNEI. V dropped 0 bases and J dropped 4 bases, with 4 bases sitting between them. This CDR3 has 13 amino acids. The data were produced by immunoSEQ multiplex PCR, yet TCRdb's version contains in-frame clones alone and is incomplete. The repertoire includes about 1.1 million clones, 77% of them detected once, and about 0.89% sits in the top ten. The material sequenced was memory CD4+ T cells from PBMCs. Subset: CD45RA-negative fraction. The chain carries TRBV2 and TRBJ1-5; unclear D gene. The TCR originated in a man between 18 and 29 years old in good health. Some clones in this sample may be carry-over from other donors' samples. The CDR3 sequence: CASSEAQNQPQHF. CDR3 in DNA: TGTGCCAGCAGTGAAGCCCAAAATCAGCCCCAGCATTTT.